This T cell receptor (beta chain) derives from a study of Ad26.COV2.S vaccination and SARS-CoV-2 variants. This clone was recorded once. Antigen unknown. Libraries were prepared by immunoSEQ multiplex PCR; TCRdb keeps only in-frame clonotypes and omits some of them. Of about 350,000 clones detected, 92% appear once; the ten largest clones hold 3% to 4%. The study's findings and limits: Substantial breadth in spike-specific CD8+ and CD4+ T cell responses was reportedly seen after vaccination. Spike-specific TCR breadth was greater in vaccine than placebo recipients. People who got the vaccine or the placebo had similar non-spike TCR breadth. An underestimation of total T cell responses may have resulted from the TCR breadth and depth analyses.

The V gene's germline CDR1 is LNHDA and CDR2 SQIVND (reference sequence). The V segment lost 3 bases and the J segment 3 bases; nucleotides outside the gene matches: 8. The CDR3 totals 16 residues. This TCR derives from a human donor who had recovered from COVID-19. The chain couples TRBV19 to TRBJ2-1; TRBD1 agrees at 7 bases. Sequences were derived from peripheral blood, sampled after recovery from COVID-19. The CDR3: CASSMYGTVNYNEQFF. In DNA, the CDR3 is TGTGCCAGTAGTATGTACGGGACAGTCAACTACAATGAGCAGTTCTTC.